One sample yielded the 20 T cell receptor beta chains listed below, sequenced in a study of graft-versus-host responses after intestinal transplantation. Profiled with immunoSEQ multiplex PCR; TCRdb holds only in-frame clones, not every one. The sample includes tens of thousands of clones, around 90% of them seen just once. The sequencing used PBMCs, collected 26 days after transplant. The receptors shown here come from a human patient who received an intestinal transplant, so some T cells may come from the graft donor.

The chain carries TRBV7-9 and TRBJ1-5; a weak D match, TRBD1 (6 bases). The germline V gene has CDR1 SEHNR and CDR2 FQNEAQ (reference sequence). V lost 6 bases and J 0 bases, leaving 12 bases between the germline ends. The CDR3 covers 15 residues. DNA for the CDR3: TGTGCCAGCAGACCGACAGGAGATAGCAATCAGCCCCAGCATTTT. It encodes CASRPTGDSNQPQHF.

The chain is built from TRBV14 and TRBJ1-4; D is possibly TRBD1 (5 bases). The CDR3 has 14 residues. CDR1 is SGHDN, CDR2 FVKESK, per germline. V lost 4 bases and J 4 bases, leaving 10 bases between the germline ends. In DNA form, the CDR3 reads TGTGCCAGCAGCCCATTGACAGTTAATGAAAAACTGTTTTTT. Its translation: CASSPLTVNEKLFF.

This clone appeared once. The rearrangement joins TRBV2 to TRBJ2-5; D is ambiguous. Deletions cut 7 bases from V and 4 bases from J, with 13 bases between. Germline V gives CDR1 SNHLY, CDR2 FYNNEI. This CDR3 region has 13 residues. The CDR3 DNA reads TGTGCCAGCACTCACCCCAGAGGAGAGACCCAGTACTTC. Its protein product is CASTHPRGETQYF.

The chain couples TRBV6-5 to TRBJ2-5; the D is unclear. The CDR3 has 14 residues. V was pared by 5 bases and J by 5 bases, with 15 bases between. The germline gives CDR1 MNHEY, CDR2 SVGAGI. In DNA, the CDR3 is TGTGCCAGCAGTCTCTTTACCCTTAGCGAGACCCAGTACTTC. It specifies CASSLFTLSETQYF.

V gene TRBV28 combines with J gene TRBJ2-4; 8 nucleotides align to TRBD1. Germline V gene sequence: CDR1 MDHEN, CDR2 SYDVKM. The CDR3 spans 14 residues. Trimming took 6 bases from V and 5 from J; bases not matched to a gene: 6. CDR3 nucleotide sequence: TGTGCCAGCAGAAACATACAGGGGGAAAACATTCAGTACTTC. Its protein product is CASRNIQGENIQYF.

The rearrangement joins TRBV6-5 to TRBJ2-1; 12 bases line up with TRBD2. CDR1 is MNHEY, CDR2 SVGAGI, per germline. CDR3 length equals 15 residues. The V gene end was trimmed by 8 bases and the J gene end by 4 bases; junction bases not matched to a gene: 6. CDR3 DNA: TGTGCCAGCCTCCCGACTAGCGGGGGATACAATGAGCAGTTCTTC. It encodes CASLPTSGGYNEQFF.

The V call is TRBV28, the J call TRBJ1-2; 7 positions agree with TRBD1. CDR3 length: 16 amino acids. The ends lost 5 bases at V and 8 bases at J; junction bases unmatched: 17. The germline gives CDR1 MDHEN, CDR2 SYDVKM. In DNA form, the CDR3 reads TGTGCCAGCAGTACCCAACCCAAAGGACAGGTCGGCGGCTACACCTTC. This codes for CASSTQPKGQVGGYTF.

The chain recombines TRBV6-1 with TRBJ2-1, with 13 bases fitting TRBD2. V gave up 6 bases and J gave up 9 bases; unmatched junction bases: 8. Germline V gene sequence: CDR1 MNHNS, CDR2 SASEGT. The CDR3 runs to 15 residues. This CDR3 is CASSETSGGPSEQFF. The CDR3 DNA reads TGTGCCAGCAGCGAGACTAGCGGGGGGCCCAGTGAGCAGTTCTTC.

A remark on this clone: Its ends do not fully match the called genes, so a read error is possible. V gene TRBV28 combines with J gene TRBJ2-7; a possible D gene is TRBD1 (5 bases). Germline loops: CDR1 MDHEN, CDR2 SYDVKM. The CDR3 is 15 amino acids. CDR3 coding DNA: TGTGCCACCAGTTCTGGGGCACAGGTTACCTACGAGCAGTACTTC. Translating gives CATSSGAQVTYEQYF.

The gene calls are TRBV29-1 and TRBJ2-7; 8 nucleotides match TRBD1. The V and J ends lost 6 bases and 1 base, in that order; junction bases with no gene match: 2. Germline values: CDR1 SQVTM, CDR2 ANQGSEA. The CDR3 is 12 residues long. CDR3 coding DNA: TGCAGCGTCCGGACAGGGTCCTACGAGCAGTACTTC. As protein: CSVRTGSYEQYF.

The chain recombines TRBV6-5 with TRBJ1-2; no definite D call. Looked up from germline, CDR1 is MNHEY and CDR2 is SVGAGI. The CDR3 is 13 residues long. V was pared by 3 bases and J by 5 bases, with 10 bases between. The chain's CDR3 is CASSYGVAYGYTF. For the CDR3, the DNA is TGTGCCAGCAGTTATGGAGTCGCATATGGCTACACCTTC.

This chain joins TRBV28 and TRBJ1-2, with D perhaps matching TRBD1 (6 bases). Germline V gene sequence: CDR1 MDHEN, CDR2 SYDVKM. The CDR3 sequence is 13 residues long. V gave up 6 bases and J gave up 6 bases, with 14 bases separating them. CDR3 sequence reads: CASSPGTSHGYTF. In nucleotides, the CDR3 is TGTGCCAGCAGCCCCGGGACATCACATGGCTACACCTTC.

V usage is TRBV25-1 and J usage is TRBJ2-1; 7 bases fit TRBD1. The length of the CDR3 is 15 residues. The V gene's germline CDR1 is MGHDK and CDR2 SYGVNS. The ends lost 10 bases at V and 3 bases at J; junction bases unmatched: 12. The CDR3, as DNA: TGTGCCAACTCGAACCTGGGGGACAGCTACAATGAGCAGTTCTTC. Amino acid sequence: CANSNLGDSYNEQFF.

CDR3 sequence reads: CASSPGQGANSPLHF. CDR3 in DNA: TGTGCCAGCTCCCCGGGACAGGGGGCTAATTCACCCCTCCACTTT. V usage is TRBV18 and J usage is TRBJ1-6; 12 nucleotides align to TRBD1. The V and J ends lost 6 bases and 6 bases, in that order; junction bases with no gene match: 3. There are 15 residues in the CDR3. CDR1 and CDR2 (germline): KGHSH, LQKENI.

The chain employs TRBV4-1 and TRBJ1-2, with D perhaps matching TRBD1 (5 bases). The germline gives CDR1 MGHRA, CDR2 YSYEKL. The CDR3 consists of 15 residues. Trimming cost V 3 bases and J 7 bases, with 18 bases left between them. CDR3 region: CASSQRQWHMSGYTF. The DNA for the CDR3 is TGCGCCAGCAGCCAGCGACAGTGGCATATGAGTGGCTACACCTTC.

The gene calls are TRBV7-6 and TRBJ2-5; D is perhaps TRBD2 (5 bases). The CDR3 covers 14 residues. The V end was cut by 1 base, the J end by 1 base, with 7 bases between. From germline, CDR1 is SGHVS and CDR2 FNYEAQ. CDR3 amino acids: CASSLGGFQETQYF. DNA for the CDR3: TGTGCCAGCAGCTTAGGAGGGTTCCAAGAGACCCAGTACTTC.

V and J are TRBV19 and TRBJ1-1, with D perhaps matching TRBD1 (6 bases). Trimming took 1 base from V and 7 from J, leaving 7 bases between them. There are 12 residues in the CDR3. CDR1 is LNHDA and CDR2 is SQIVND in the germline V gene (reference sequence). The CDR3 reads CASSIGTVEAFF. In nucleotides, the CDR3 is TGTGCCAGTAGTATAGGGACAGTTGAAGCTTTCTTT.

This clone is a singleton in its sample. The J gene is TRBJ2-1, the V gene TRBV5-1; 10 bases line up with TRBD2. V dropped 0 bases and J dropped 10; count of bases not matched to a gene: 16. The CDR3 extends over 18 amino acids. The germline V gene has CDR1 SGHRS and CDR2 YFSETQ. CDR3 coding DNA: TGCGCCAGCAGCTTGGTGCCTAGCGGGGGCAACTACAATGTCGAGCAGTTCTTC. Encoded protein: CASSLVPSGGNYNVEQFF.

This sequence joins TRBV5-4 and TRBJ2-6, with a tentative D call TRBD2 (7 bases). CDR1 SGHNT and CDR2 YYREEE come from the germline V gene (reference sequence). Trimming left V 4 bases short and J 1 base short, with 21 bases between. This CDR3 is built from 19 residues. The CDR3 sequence: CASSPETGRVFSGANVLTF. The CDR3 DNA sequence: TGTGCCAGCAGCCCTGAAACAGGGAGGGTGTTTTCTGGGGCCAACGTCCTGACTTTC.

The chain joins TRBV9 to TRBJ1-2; possible D gene TRBD1, 6 bases. In germline, CDR1 is SGDLS, CDR2 YYNGEE. CDR3 length equals 15 residues. V was clipped by 3 bases and J by 6 bases, with 18 bases between them. The CDR3 region is CASSAGQLSVHGYTF. The CDR3 coding sequence is TGTGCCAGCAGCGCGGGACAATTATCGGTGCATGGCTACACCTTC.